This T cell receptor (beta chain) was obtained from a study of shared clonotypes between healthy human individuals. Naive CD8 cells comprised CD45RO-negative, CCR7-positively selected cells, excluding terminally differentiated effector memory CD45RA+ cells. The donors, all of them Caucasian adults, lived in Nashville, Tennessee. Per the authors' pipeline: From ImmunoSEQ came sequences covering only the junction and carrying no quality scores, so filtering differed. Only in-frame clones appear in the TCRdb table, and some are missing; sequencing was by immunoSEQ multiplex PCR. V, J and clone size are those of that table, while D and trimming were read from the DNA. This sample carries over 800,000 clones, around 93% of them seen once, and the ten largest clones take 24%. Study-wide findings and caveats: Generation probability values for non-shared clonotypes were lower than those for clonotypes shared by all four donors.

On this clone: Its antigen is unknown.

Trimming at V came to 2 bases and at J to 6 bases, leaving 6 bases not matched to a gene. Germline-derived CDR1 and CDR2 are MNHEY and SMNVEV (reference sequence). CDR3 length: 15 residues. This TCR was recovered from a man younger than 40 in good health. The sequencing sample was made of naive CD8+ T cells sorted from blood. The rearrangement joins TRBV27 to TRBJ2-2; 7 positions match TRBD1. The CDR3 reads CASSLRTGTPGELFF. Here the CDR3 DNA reads TGTGCCAGCAGTTTAAGGACAGGCACCCCCGGGGAGCTGTTTTTT.